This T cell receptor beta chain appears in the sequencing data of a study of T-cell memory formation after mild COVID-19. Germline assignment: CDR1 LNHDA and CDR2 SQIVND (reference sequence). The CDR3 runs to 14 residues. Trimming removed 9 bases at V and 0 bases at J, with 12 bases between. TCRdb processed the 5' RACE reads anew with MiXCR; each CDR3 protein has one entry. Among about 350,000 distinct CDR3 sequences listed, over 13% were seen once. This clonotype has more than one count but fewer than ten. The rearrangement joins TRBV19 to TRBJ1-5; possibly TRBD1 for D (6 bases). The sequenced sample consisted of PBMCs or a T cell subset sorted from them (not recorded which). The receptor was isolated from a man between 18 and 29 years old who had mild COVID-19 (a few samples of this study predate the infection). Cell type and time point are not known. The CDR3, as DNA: TGTGCCAGCGAGGGGGGCCATAGCAATCAGCCCCAGCATTTT. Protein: CASEGGHSNQPQHF.